This T cell receptor beta chain was found in a study of OX40 agonist ivuxolimab in advanced cancers. V was clipped by 3 bases and J by 4 bases; unmatched bases: 9. Germline CDR1 is SQVTM and CDR2 is ANQGSEA. The CDR3 is made up of 15 amino acids. Comment on this clone: Its specificity is not known.

Method: immunoSEQ multiplex PCR; TCRdb's copy keeps in-frame clones and lacks some. The table includes approximately 60,000 clones, about 82% detected once. Study outcomes and limitations: Nonresponders included some who also had low normalized T-cell clonal expansion.

The TCR originated in an adult with an advanced solid tumor such as melanoma, head and neck, liver or kidney cancer. This rearrangement joins TRBV29-1 to TRBJ2-7; the match to TRBD2 covers 10 bases. This specimen consisted of CD4+ or CD8+ T cells sorted from blood, obtained in a trial of the OX40 agonist ivuxolimab. CDR3 loop: CSVEATSGRLYEQYF. CDR3 nucleotides: TGCAGCGTTGAGGCGACTAGCGGGCGCCTTTACGAGCAGTACTTC.